This is a list of T cell receptor beta chains from one sample in a study of T cells after yellow fever vaccination. TCRdb re-called the 5' RACE reads with MiXCR, one entry per CDR3 protein. Of 250,000 to 350,000 distinct CDR3 sequences listed, around 7.3% were seen once; the top ten hold about a sixth. This specimen consisted of PBMCs, obtained approximately 40 days after the first yellow fever vaccination. The receptors stem from a man aged 18-30 years who received the YFV17D yellow fever vaccine. The CDR3 runs from the conserved cysteine through the conserved F or W. The D gene is left open where the match is weak. The size field is filled for only some rows; it gives once, few, many or a size class.

J	size	D	V	CDR3	DNA
TRBJ2-2	many	NA	TRBV28	CASSLTGANTGELFF	TGTGCCAGCAGTTTAACAGGAGCGAACACCGGGGAGCTGTTTTTT
TRBJ2-5	NA	NA	TRBV7-9	CASIPPRTGLGETQYF	TGTGCCAGCATCCCACCTAGGACGGGGCTCGGGGAGACCCAGTACTTC
TRBJ2-1	NA	NA	TRBV19	CASSMGWTGLYNEQFF	TGTGCCAGTAGTATGGGGTGGACGGGGCTCTACAATGAGCAGTTCTTC
TRBJ1-2	few	NA	TRBV6-1	CASSEQVPYGYTF	TGTGCCAGCAGCGAACAGGTTCCCTATGGCTACACCTTC
TRBJ2-5	many	TRBD2	TRBV4-2	CASSQVDGGVKETQYF	TGTGCCAGCAGCCAAGTTGACGGGGGGGTAAAAGAGACCCAGTACTTC
TRBJ2-5	few	TRBD2	TRBV18	CASSPGTSRTVETQYF	TGTGCCAGCTCACCGGGGACTAGCAGGACGGTAGAGACCCAGTACTTC
TRBJ2-5	few	TRBD2	TRBV5-4	CASSSPPLLAGGGTQYF	TGTGCCAGCAGCTCCCCGCCATTACTAGCGGGGGGAGGGACCCAGTACTTC
TRBJ1-4	NA	NA	TRBV12-3/TRBV12-4	CASSLRLSTNEKLFF	TGTGCCAGCAGTCTACGACTGTCAACTAATGAAAAACTGTTTTTT
TRBJ2-3	few	NA	TRBV5-1	CASSLVNGPATDTQYF	TGCGCCAGCAGCTTGGTTAACGGGCCAGCCACAGATACGCAGTATTTT
TRBJ1-6	NA	TRBD1	TRBV6-1	CASGTGTYNSPLHF	TGTGCCAGCGGGACAGGGACCTATAATTCACCCCTCCACTTT
TRBJ2-2	few	NA	TRBV20-1	CSARTIVGSVTGELFF	TGCAGTGCTAGAACGATCGTGGGTTCGGTCACCGGGGAGCTGTTTTTT
TRBJ1-1	few	NA	TRBV7-3	CASSLSLGNTEAFF	TGTGCCAGCAGCTTATCACTGGGGAACACTGAAGCTTTCTTT
TRBJ2-5	NA	TRBD1	TRBV10-1	CASRPPGQGKETQYF	TGCGCCAGCCGACCTCCGGGACAGGGGAAGGAGACCCAGTACTTC
TRBJ1-4	few	NA	TRBV25-1	CASSGTNEKLFF	TGTGCCAGCAGTGGAACCAATGAAAAACTGTTTTTT
TRBJ2-1	NA	NA	TRBV7-8	CASSDYRAGEQFF	TGTGCCAGCAGCGACTACAGGGCTGGTGAGCAGTTCTTC
TRBJ2-7	NA	NA	TRBV7-8	CASSLVEGRVYEQYF	TGTGCCAGCAGCTTAGTTGAGGGAAGGGTCTACGAGCAGTACTTC
TRBJ2-3	NA	NA	TRBV5-6	CASSLIRAPTDTQYF	TGTGCCAGCAGCTTGATCCGCGCCCCCACAGATACGCAGTATTTT
TRBJ2-5	few	NA	TRBV29-1	CSVRIGTAQETQYF	TGCAGCGTCCGAATTGGGACCGCCCAAGAGACCCAGTACTTC
TRBJ2-1	NA	NA	TRBV7-8	CASSLRGAVNEQFF	TGTGCCAGCAGCTTAAGGGGGGCCGTAAATGAGCAGTTCTTC
TRBJ2-7	NA	NA	TRBV10-3	CAISEQVRGASNEQYF	TGTGCCATCAGTGAACAGGTCCGAGGGGCTAGCAACGAGCAGTACTTC
TRBJ2-4	NA	NA	TRBV20-1	CSAGGVAKNIQYF	TGCAGTGCCGGAGGAGTAGCCAAAAACATTCAGTACTTC
TRBJ2-1	many	NA	TRBV5-6	CASSLGLAGDEQFF	TGTGCCAGCAGCTTGGGTCTTGCAGGGGATGAGCAGTTCTTC
TRBJ2-3	few	TRBD1	TRBV20-1	CSAKRLEGAADTQYF	TGCAGTGCTAAGCGTTTAGAGGGGGCGGCAGATACGCAGTATTTT
TRBJ2-6	many	NA	TRBV7-6	CASGGGGYSGANVLTF	TGTGCCAGCGGGGGCGGCGGATACTCTGGGGCCAACGTCCTGACTTTC
TRBJ2-7	few	NA	TRBV14	CASSQDFKKGLLYEQYF	TGTGCCAGCAGCCAAGATTTTAAGAAGGGGTTGTTATACGAGCAGTACTTC
TRBJ2-2	few	NA	TRBV9	CASSVVGRNTGELFF	TGTGCCAGCAGCGTAGTGGGACGGAACACCGGGGAGCTGTTTTTT